The next 6 T cell receptor beta chains were all read from a single sample in a study of T-cell reconstitution after alpha-beta-depleted transplantation in children (dated by TCRdb to between 2015 and 2016). The intended sense of this specimen's treatment or condition label: allogeneic hematopoietic cell transplantation with graft depleted of TCRalphabeta T cells and CD19 B cells. Receptor amplification or capture employed PCR. The reads were generated on an Illumina HiSeq 2500. TCR library preparation used molecular barcoding, with unique molecular identifiers applied to normalize quantification of the TCRbeta repertoire. TCRdb itself trimmed the public reads at Q25 with fastp, ran MiXCR and retained productive beta chains. One record per CDR3 amino acid sequence lists the most common genes and DNA. Present in this sample are about 460,000 distinct CDR3 sequences, about 10% of which were seen just once. Around 2% of the sample lies in the top ten.

Sequencing was performed on PBMCs, taken before TCRalphabeta/CD19-depleted stem cell transplant. The receptors come from a child aged 2 to 15 with inherited bone marrow failure, due to receive a stem cell transplant.

The chain recombines TRBV12-3 or TRBV12-4 with TRBJ1-5; D not resolved. V was clipped by 3 bases and J by 3 bases, with 9 bases between them. The CDR3 has 14 residues. In DNA, the CDR3 is TGTGCCAGCAGTTTCGGGCCGACCAATCAGCCCCAGCATTTT. Its protein is CASSFGPTNQPQHF.

The chain couples TRBV20-1 to TRBJ1-5; D unclear. V was shortened by 3 bases and J by 3 bases, with 12 bases between the two germline ends. From germline, CDR1 is DFQATT and CDR2 SNEGSKA (reference sequence). CDR3 length: 14 amino acids. As DNA, the CDR3 is TGCAGTGCTAGCTCAGATCCGTTCAATCAGCCCCAGCATTTT. Translation gives CSASSDPFNQPQHF.

This clonotype was found many times. This chain links TRBV4-2 with TRBJ2-2; D is unclear. The germline V gene encodes CDR1 LGHNA and CDR2 YNFKEQ. The CDR3 is 17 residues long. Trimming pared 0 bases from V and 9 bases from J, leaving 20 bases between. CDR3 in DNA: TGTGCCAGCAGCCAAGATTCAGGCGGAGAACACGACTGGGAGCTGTTTTTT. It codes for CASSQDSGGEHDWELFF.

This clonotype came up many times. V and J are TRBV27 and TRBJ2-3, with 15 bases fitting TRBD2. CDR3 length equals 15 residues. Trimming at V came to 9 bases and at J to 8 bases, leaving 9 bases not matched to a gene. Germline lookup yields CDR1 MNHEY and CDR2 SMNVEV (reference sequence). The CDR3 bases are TGTGCCAGTAGCCTCGGACTAGCGGGAGGGGGTACGCAGTATTTT. Its translation is CASSLGLAGGGTQYF.

Ten or more counts support this clonotype. This chain uses TRBV9 with TRBJ2-2; 9 bases match TRBD2. The germline V gene encodes CDR1 SGDLS and CDR2 YYNGEE. Unmatched junction bases numbered 19, after V lost 4 bases and J lost 6 bases. The CDR3 is 19 residues long. The CDR3 protein is CASSPRPGLARFRSGELFF. Here the CDR3 DNA reads TGTGCCAGCAGCCCTAGACCGGGACTAGCTAGATTTAGGTCCGGGGAGCTGTTTTTT.

This clonotype was picked up many times. Relative to the germline gene, one junction end is altered; a read error may explain this. This chain uses TRBV20-1 with TRBJ2-1; 12 bases fit TRBD2. The CDR3 has 18 amino acids. The germline V gene has CDR1 DFQATT and CDR2 SNEGSKA (reference sequence). The CDR3 nucleotides are TGCAGTGCTAGAGATAGGCTAGCGGGAGGGCCTCCCTACAATGAGCATTTCTTC. It yields the protein CSARDRLAGGPPYNEHFF.